This TCR beta chain was retrieved from a study of T cells in Graves' hyperthyroidism and ophthalmopathy. Researchers took RNA transcripts and amplified the TCR beta CDR3 regions from them. The TCR CDR3 first-round RT-PCR relied on the HTBI primer set. TCRdb itself ran the multiplex PCR reads through MiXCR, one entry per CDR3 protein. The sample lists about 290,000 distinct CDR3 sequences; approximately 13% were seen once. Sequencing input: blood. This clonotype was obtained from a woman aged 40 to 49 with Graves' hyperthyroidism.

As DNA, the CDR3 is TGTGCCAGCAGCTTGCGAACGGGGGGGGAGTTCTTC. Protein: CASSLRTGGEFF. The chain joins TRBV5-6 to TRBJ2-1; 8 bases are shared with TRBD2. This CDR3 region has 12 residues. The V gene end was trimmed by 1 base and the J gene end by 14 bases; junction bases not matched to a gene: 5. CDR1 SGHDT and CDR2 YYEEEE come from the germline V gene.